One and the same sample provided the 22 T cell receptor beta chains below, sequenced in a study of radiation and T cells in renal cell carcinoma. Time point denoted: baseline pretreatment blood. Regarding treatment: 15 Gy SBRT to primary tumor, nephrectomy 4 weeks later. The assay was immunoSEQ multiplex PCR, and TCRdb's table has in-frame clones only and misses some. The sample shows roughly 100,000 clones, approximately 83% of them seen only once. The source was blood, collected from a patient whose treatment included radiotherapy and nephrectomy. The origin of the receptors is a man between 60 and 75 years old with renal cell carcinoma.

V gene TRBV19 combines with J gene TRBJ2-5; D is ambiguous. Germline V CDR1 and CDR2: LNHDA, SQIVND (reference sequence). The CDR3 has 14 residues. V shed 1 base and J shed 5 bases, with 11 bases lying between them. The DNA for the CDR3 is TGTGCCAGTAGTATAGGGTCCAGATGGGAGACCCAGTACTTC. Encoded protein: CASSIGSRWETQYF.

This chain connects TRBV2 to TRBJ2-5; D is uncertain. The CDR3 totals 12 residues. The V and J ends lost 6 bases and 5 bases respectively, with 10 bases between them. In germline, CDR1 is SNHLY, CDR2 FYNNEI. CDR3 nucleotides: TGTGCCAGCAGGCCCTTTCGGGAGACCCAGTACTTC. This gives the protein CASRPFRETQYF.

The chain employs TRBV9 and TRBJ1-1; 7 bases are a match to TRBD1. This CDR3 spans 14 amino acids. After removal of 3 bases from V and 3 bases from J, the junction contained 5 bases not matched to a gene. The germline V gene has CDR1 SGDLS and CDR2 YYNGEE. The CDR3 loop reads CASSAGQLDTEAFF. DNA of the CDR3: TGTGCCAGCAGCGCGGGACAGTTAGACACTGAAGCTTTCTTT. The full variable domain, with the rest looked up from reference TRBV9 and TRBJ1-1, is DSGVTQTPKHLITATGQRVTLRCSPRSGDLSVYWYQQSLDQGLQFLIQYYNGEERAKGNILERFSAQQFPDLHSELNLSSLELGDSALYFCASSAGQLDTEAFFGQGTRLTVV.

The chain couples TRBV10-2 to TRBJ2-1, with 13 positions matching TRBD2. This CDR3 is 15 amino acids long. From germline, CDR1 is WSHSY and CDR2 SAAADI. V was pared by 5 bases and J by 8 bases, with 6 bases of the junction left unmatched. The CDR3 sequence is CASSSGTSGNDEQFF. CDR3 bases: TGCGCCAGCAGTTCCGGGACTAGCGGGAATGATGAGCAGTTCTTC.

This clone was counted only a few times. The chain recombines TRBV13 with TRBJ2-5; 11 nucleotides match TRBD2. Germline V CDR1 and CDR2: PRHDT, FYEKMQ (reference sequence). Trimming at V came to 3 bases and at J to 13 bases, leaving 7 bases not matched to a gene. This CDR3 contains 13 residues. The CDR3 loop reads CASSLGLADSRYF. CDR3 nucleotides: TGTGCCAGCAGCTTGGGACTAGCGGATTCACGGTACTTC.

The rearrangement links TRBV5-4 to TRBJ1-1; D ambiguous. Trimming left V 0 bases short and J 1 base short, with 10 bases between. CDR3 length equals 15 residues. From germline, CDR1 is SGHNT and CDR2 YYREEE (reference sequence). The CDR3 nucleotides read TGTGCCAGCAGCTTGGTCGGTTTAGGGAACACTGAAGCTTTCTTT. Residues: CASSLVGLGNTEAFF.

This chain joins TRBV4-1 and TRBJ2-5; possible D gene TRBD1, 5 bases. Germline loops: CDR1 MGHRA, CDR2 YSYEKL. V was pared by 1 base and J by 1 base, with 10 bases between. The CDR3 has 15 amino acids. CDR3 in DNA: TGCGCCAGCAGCCAAGTTCGACAGTCCCAAGAGACCCAGTACTTC. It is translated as CASSQVRQSQETQYF.

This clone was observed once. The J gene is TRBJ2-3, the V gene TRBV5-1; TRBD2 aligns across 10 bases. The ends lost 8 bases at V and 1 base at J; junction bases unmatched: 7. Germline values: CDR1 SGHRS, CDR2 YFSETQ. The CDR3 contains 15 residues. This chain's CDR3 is CASWPGTSGTDTQYF. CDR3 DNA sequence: TGCGCCAGTTGGCCCGGGACTAGCGGCACAGATACGCAGTATTTT.

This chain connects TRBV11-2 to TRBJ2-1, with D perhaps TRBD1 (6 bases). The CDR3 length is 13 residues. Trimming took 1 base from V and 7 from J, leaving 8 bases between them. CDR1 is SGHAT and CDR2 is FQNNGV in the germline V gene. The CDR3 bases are TGTGCCAGCAGCTTAGGGACAGTGAATGAGCAGTTCTTC. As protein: CASSLGTVNEQFF. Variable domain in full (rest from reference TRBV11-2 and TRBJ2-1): EAGVAQSPRYKIIEKRQSVAFWCNPISGHATLYWYQQILGQGPKLLIQFQNNGVVDDSQLPKDRFSAERLKGVDSTLKIQPAKLEDSAVYLCASSLGTVNEQFFGPGTRLTVL.

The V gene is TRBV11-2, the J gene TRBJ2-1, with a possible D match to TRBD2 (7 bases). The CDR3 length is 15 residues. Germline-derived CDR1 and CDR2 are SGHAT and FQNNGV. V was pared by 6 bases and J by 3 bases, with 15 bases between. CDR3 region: CASRLGASGYNEQFF. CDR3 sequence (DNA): TGTGCCAGCAGGCTGGGGGCTAGCGGCTACAATGAGCAGTTCTTC. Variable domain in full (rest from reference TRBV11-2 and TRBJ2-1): EAGVAQSPRYKIIEKRQSVAFWCNPISGHATLYWYQQILGQGPKLLIQFQNNGVVDDSQLPKDRFSAERLKGVDSTLKIQPAKLEDSAVYLCASRLGASGYNEQFFGPGTRLTVL.

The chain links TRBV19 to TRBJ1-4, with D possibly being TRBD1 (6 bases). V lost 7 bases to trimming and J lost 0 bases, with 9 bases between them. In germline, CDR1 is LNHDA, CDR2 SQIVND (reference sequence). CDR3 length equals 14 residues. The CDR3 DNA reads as TGTGCCAGTAAACAGGGAGCAACTAATGAAAAACTGTTTTTT. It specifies CASKQGATNEKLFF.

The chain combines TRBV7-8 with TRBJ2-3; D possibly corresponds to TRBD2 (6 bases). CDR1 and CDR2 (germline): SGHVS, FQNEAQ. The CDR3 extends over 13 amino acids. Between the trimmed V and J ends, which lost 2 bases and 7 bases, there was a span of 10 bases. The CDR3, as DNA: TGTGCCAGCAGCTTATTCGGGGGAAATACGCAGTATTTT. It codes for CASSLFGGNTQYF.

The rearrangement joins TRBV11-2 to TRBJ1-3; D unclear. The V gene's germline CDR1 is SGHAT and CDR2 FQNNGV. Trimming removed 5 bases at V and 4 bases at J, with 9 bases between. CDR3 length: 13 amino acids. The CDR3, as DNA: TGTGCCAGCAGCCCGAGACCGGGAAACACCATATATTTT. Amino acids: CASSPRPGNTIYF.

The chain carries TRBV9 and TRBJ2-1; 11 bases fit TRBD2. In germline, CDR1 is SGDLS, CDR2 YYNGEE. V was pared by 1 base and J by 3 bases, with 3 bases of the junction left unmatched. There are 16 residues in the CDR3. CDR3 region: CASSVHSGRVYNEQFF. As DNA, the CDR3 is TGTGCCAGCAGCGTACATAGCGGGAGGGTCTACAATGAGCAGTTCTTC.

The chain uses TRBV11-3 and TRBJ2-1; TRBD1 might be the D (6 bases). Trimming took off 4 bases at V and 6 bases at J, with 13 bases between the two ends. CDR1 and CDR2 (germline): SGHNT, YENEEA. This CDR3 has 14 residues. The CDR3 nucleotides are TGTGCCAGCAGCTCGCTAGAACAGGGCAATGAGCAGTTCTTC. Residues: CASSSLEQGNEQFF.

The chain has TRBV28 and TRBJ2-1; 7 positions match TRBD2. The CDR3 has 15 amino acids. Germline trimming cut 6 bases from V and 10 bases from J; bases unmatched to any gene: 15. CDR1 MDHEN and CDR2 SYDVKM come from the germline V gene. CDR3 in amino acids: CASSSSGGISGEQFF. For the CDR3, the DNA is TGTGCCAGCAGCTCTAGCGGAGGGATCAGTGGGGAGCAGTTCTTC. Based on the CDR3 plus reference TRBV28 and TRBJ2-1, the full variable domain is DVKVTQSSRYLVKRTGEKVFLECVQDMDHENMFWYRQDPGLGLRLIYFSYDVKMKEKGDIPEGYSVSREKKERFSLILESASTNQTSMYLCASSSSGGISGEQFFGPGTRLTVL.

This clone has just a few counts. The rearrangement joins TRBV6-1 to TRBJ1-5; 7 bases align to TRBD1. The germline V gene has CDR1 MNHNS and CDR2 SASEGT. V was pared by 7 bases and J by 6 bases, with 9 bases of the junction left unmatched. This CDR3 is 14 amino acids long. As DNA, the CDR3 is TGTGCCAGCAATCCGGGACAGTCTAGTCAGCCCCAGCATTTT. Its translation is CASNPGQSSQPQHF.

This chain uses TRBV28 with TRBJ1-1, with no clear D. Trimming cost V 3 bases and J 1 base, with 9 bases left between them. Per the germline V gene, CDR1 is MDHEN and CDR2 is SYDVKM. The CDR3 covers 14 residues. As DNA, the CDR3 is TGTGCCAGCAGTTTCCCACAGCCGAACACTGAAGCTTTCTTT. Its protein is CASSFPQPNTEAFF. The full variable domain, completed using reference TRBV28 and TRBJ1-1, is DVKVTQSSRYLVKRTGEKVFLECVQDMDHENMFWYRQDPGLGLRLIYFSYDVKMKEKGDIPEGYSVSREKKERFSLILESASTNQTSMYLCASSFPQPNTEAFFGQGTRLTVV.

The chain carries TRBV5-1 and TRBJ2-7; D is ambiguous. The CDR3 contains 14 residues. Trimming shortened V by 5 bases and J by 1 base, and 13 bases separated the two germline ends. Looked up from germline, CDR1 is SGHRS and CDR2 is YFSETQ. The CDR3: CASRVAVGSYEQYF. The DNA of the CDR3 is TGCGCCAGCAGAGTTGCGGTAGGATCCTACGAGCAGTACTTC.

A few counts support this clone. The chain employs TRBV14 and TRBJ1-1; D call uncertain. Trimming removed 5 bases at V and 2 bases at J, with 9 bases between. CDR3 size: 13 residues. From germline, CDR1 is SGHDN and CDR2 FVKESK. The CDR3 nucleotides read TGTGCCAGCAGCAGGGCCTTAAACACTGAAGCTTTCTTT. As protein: CASSRALNTEAFF.

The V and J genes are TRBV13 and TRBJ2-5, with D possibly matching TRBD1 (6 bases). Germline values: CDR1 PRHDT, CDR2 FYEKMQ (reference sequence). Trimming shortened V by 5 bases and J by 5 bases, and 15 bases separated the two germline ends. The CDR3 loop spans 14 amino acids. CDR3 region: CASSAQGGAETQYF. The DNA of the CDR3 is TGTGCCAGCAGCGCCCAAGGGGGAGCGGAGACCCAGTACTTC.

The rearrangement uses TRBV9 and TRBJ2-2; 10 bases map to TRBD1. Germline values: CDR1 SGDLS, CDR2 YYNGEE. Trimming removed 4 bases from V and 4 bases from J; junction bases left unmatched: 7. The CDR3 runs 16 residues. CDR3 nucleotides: TGTGCCAGCAGCATAACCGGGACAGGGGCCACCGGGGAGCTGTTTTTT. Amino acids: CASSITGTGATGELFF. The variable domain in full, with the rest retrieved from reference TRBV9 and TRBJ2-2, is DSGVTQTPKHLITATGQRVTLRCSPRSGDLSVYWYQQSLDQGLQFLIQYYNGEERAKGNILERFSAQQFPDLHSELNLSSLELGDSALYFCASSITGTGATGELFFGEGSRLTVL.